This T cell receptor (beta chain) was found in a study of blood T cell repertoires in COVID-19. Across the whole study: Acute-phase and convalescent COVID-19 samples originated in the United States, Italy and Spain. Sources were T cells, B-cell-depleted T cells, or PBMCs; the material itself was cDNA or gDNA.

Produced via immunoSEQ multiplex PCR; TCRdb's table is partial and in-frame only. The sample shows about 120,000 clones, roughly 87% of them seen only once. Germline-derived CDR1 and CDR2 are MNHNY and SVGAGI (reference sequence). V lost 4 bases, J lost 5 bases, and 12 bases lay in between. This CDR3 has 14 amino acids. This sequence joins TRBV6-6 and TRBJ2-1; D is perhaps TRBD1 (7 bases). This clonotype was sampled from a man older than 75 with acute or convalescent COVID-19. Sequencing was done on a sample of peripheral blood. CDR3 sequence reads: CASSLTGTHNEQFF. In nucleotides, the CDR3 is TGTGCCAGCAGTTTGACAGGGACTCACAATGAGCAGTTCTTC.